Listed below are T cell receptor beta chains from one sample, sequenced in a study of long-term antiretroviral therapy in people with HIV. Here immunoSEQ multiplex PCR was the method, and the copy in TCRdb shows in-frame clones only, minus some. The repertoire holds around 13,000 clones, with 70% to 80% as singletons. The sample was unsorted PBMCs, taken 0.5 years before starting antiretroviral therapy. Receptors were obtained from a woman aged 40 to 50 with HIV. The CDR3 runs from the conserved cysteine through the conserved F or W.

cdr3_length	v_call	j_call	cdr3_aa
15	TRBV11-2	TRBJ2-7	CASSLDPIPSYEQYF
12	TRBV27	TRBJ1-2	CASRDQFYGYTF
13	TRBV30	TRBJ2-7	CAWSPLAWYEQYF
16	TRBV5-6	TRBJ1-2	CASSPWITGAGYGYTF
13	TRBV5-5	TRBJ1-5	CASSSEADQPQHF
15	TRBV6-1	TRBJ1-5	CASSGGDYSNQPQHF
15	TRBV19	TRBJ2-3	CASTRTSSITDTQYF
15	TRBV7-8	TRBJ1-1	CASSLTEGGGMDAFF
18	TRBV9	TRBJ2-2	CASSVEGGGFSNTGELFF
15	TRBV7-9	TRBJ2-7	CASSLVASGGDEQYF
13	TRBV7-9	TRBJ1-2	CASSGGTAYGYTF
12	TRBV25-1	TRBJ1-5	CASSFGGQPQHF
13	TRBV10-3	TRBJ1-1	CAIGDSMNTEAFF
14	TRBV5-6	TRBJ1-1	CASSLGAGDTEAFF
15	TRBV7-2	TRBJ1-6	CASSQTPSYNSPLHF
13	TRBV27	TRBJ2-1	CASSSSGRNEQFF
14	TRBV9	TRBJ1-1	CASSVDRMNTEAFF
16	TRBV7-2	TRBJ2-2	CASSSSPGVYTGELFF
14	TRBV7-2	TRBJ2-3	CASSFSGGGDTQYF
14	TRBV5-1	TRBJ1-2	CASSQSGRGYGYTF
15	TRBV6-5	TRBJ2-3	CASSPPGGSTDTQYF
15	TRBV7-2	TRBJ1-5	CASSLAQGLSQPQHF
14	TRBV5-1	TRBJ1-4	CASSWAGVNEKLFF
17	TRBV5-1	TRBJ1-2	CASSSIPGDRGGDGYTF
13	TRBV5-6	TRBJ2-1	CASSLTGVHEQFF
13	TRBV9	TRBJ2-5	CASSAGYQETQYF
14	TRBV15	TRBJ2-1	CATSRLGSYNEQFF
13	TRBV7-2	TRBJ1-5	CASSPTGNQPQHF
13	TRBV6-1	TRBJ2-7	CASKTGSRYEQYF
15	TRBV11-3	TRBJ2-1	CASSLTSGSYNEQFF
16	TRBV27	TRBJ2-7	CASTLNGFGMHYEQYF
15	TRBV6-1	TRBJ2-7	CASLYRRGFSYEQYF
14	TRBV6-6	TRBJ1-1	CASGWTGENTEAFF
17	TRBV7-9	TRBJ2-1	CASTSTLAAHSYNEQFF
12	TRBV30	TRBJ2-3	CAWSVLTDTQYF
11	TRBV5-1	TRBJ2-3	CASSLTDTQYF
15	TRBV4-3	TRBJ1-1	CASSPFAEVNTEAFF
15	TRBV5-6	TRBJ2-3	CASSHTDGPTDTQYF
13	TRBV12-5	TRBJ2-7	CASGLMGAGEQYF
17	TRBV21-1	TRBJ1-5	CASSKALNRGGNQPQHF
16	TRBV7-9	TRBJ1-4	CASSLEGADKLEKLFF
14	TRBV11-2	TRBJ1-1	CATQSGDRDAGAFF
15	TRBV2	TRBJ1-5	CASRTGTGKGQPQHF
12	TRBV7-9	TRBJ1-2	CASSTRGNGYTF
11	TRBV2	TRBJ1-5	CASSLGTDPNF
16	TRBV19	TRBJ1-1	CASSPTGGPMNTEAFF
15	TRBV30	TRBJ1-3	CAWSRDGSSGNTIYF
13	TRBV19	TRBJ2-3	CASRRLAADTQYF
15	TRBV18	TRBJ2-1	CASSPSQSSYNEQFF
17	TRBV2	TRBJ1-5	CASRFSGQGDVNQPQHF
15	TRBV11-3	TRBJ2-7	CASSLELGSGYEQYF
18	TRBV7-9	TRBJ2-2	CASSSTTSGSPSTGELFF
15	TRBV7-6	TRBJ1-6	CASSPGEGDNSPLHF
14	TRBV19	TRBJ1-2	CASSAGGRVYGYTF
15	TRBV6-1	TRBJ2-7	CASSDPQVVSYEQYF
13	TRBV6-4	TRBJ1-5	CASSWDGNQPQHF
17	TRBV10-1	TRBJ2-1	CASTWTSGSLGYNEQFF